The 26 T cell receptor beta chains given below trace back to one sample, sequenced in a study of CD8 T cells in Susac syndrome (dated by TCRdb to about 2019). Library creation used the immunoSEQ multiplex PCR assay. RNA was extracted with the RNeasy kit and roughly 0.5 to 1 ug was reverse transcribed using random hexamers. Using fastp at Q25 and MiXCR, TCRdb reprocessed the public reads and kept productive beta chains. A single entry per CDR3 protein holds the most common genes and DNA from its merged rows. This sample lists 50,000 or so distinct CDR3 sequences; 93% were detected once. Around 0.55% of the sample rests with the top ten. Specimen: CD8+ T cells from PBMCs. The receptors shown here come from a human donor with multiple sclerosis.

The CDR3 DNA follows: TGTGCCAGTAGTATAGATCGGGAAGGGTTCGGCAAAAACATTCAGTACTTC. Amino acid sequence: CASSIDREGFGKNIQYF. This chain links TRBV19 with TRBJ2-4; possible D gene TRBD2, 5 bases. Trimming removed 0 bases from V and 3 bases from J, with 15 bases in between. The CDR3 covers 17 residues. Per germline, CDR1 LNHDA and CDR2 SQIVND (reference sequence).

The rearrangement uses TRBV6-5 and TRBJ2-3; 11 bases fit TRBD1. This CDR3 comprises 16 residues. Germline CDR1 is MNHEY and CDR2 is SVGAGI. Losses at the gene ends were 0 bases for V and 6 bases for J; bases not matched to a gene: 5. CDR3 region: CASSYSYWDRGDTQYF. CDR3 sequence (DNA): TGTGCCAGCAGTTACTCGTATTGGGACAGGGGGGATACGCAGTATTTT.

This chain links TRBV5-6 with TRBJ2-2; 7 bases agree with TRBD1. The CDR3 has 16 residues. Losses at the gene ends were 3 bases for V and 2 bases for J; bases not matched to a gene: 7. Germline values: CDR1 SGHDT, CDR2 YYEEEE. The CDR3 loop is CASSSIDRVNTGELFF. Here the CDR3 DNA reads TGTGCCAGCAGCTCTATCGACAGGGTAAACACCGGGGAGCTGTTTTTT.

V and J are TRBV4-1 and TRBJ1-4; D perhaps matches TRBD1 (6 bases). Trimming left V 3 bases short and J 7 bases short, with 15 bases between. The CDR3 spans 15 residues. Germline CDR1 MGHRA, CDR2 YSYEKL. The CDR3 here is CASSQDRTAGEKLFF. For the CDR3, the DNA is TGCGCCAGCAGCCAGGATAGGACAGCGGGTGAAAAACTGTTTTTT.

The rearrangement links TRBV5-1 to TRBJ2-1; TRBD2 agrees at 7 bases. The germline V gene encodes CDR1 SGHRS and CDR2 YFSETQ. This CDR3 comprises 15 residues. The V segment lost 1 base and the J segment 4 bases; nucleotides outside the gene matches: 5. The CDR3 protein is CASSLSLGLYNEQFF. The DNA for the CDR3 is TGCGCCAGCAGCTTGTCACTGGGACTATACAATGAGCAGTTCTTC.

The genes are TRBV10-2 and TRBJ2-7; maybe TRBD1 (6 bases). The germline V gene encodes CDR1 WSHSY and CDR2 SAAADI. Trimming cost V 3 bases and J 3 bases, with 15 bases left between them. There are 15 residues in the CDR3. The CDR3 sequence: CASSEADSFYYEQYF. CDR3 nucleotide sequence: TGCGCCAGCAGTGAAGCGGACAGCTTTTACTACGAGCAGTACTTC.

The chain has TRBV23-1 and TRBJ2-5; D is uncertain. TRBV23-1 is given ORF status, its function remaining uncertain. Trimming stripped 10 bases from V and 2 bases from J, with 11 bases between. This CDR3 contains 12 residues. The CDR3 sequence: CANSGFQETQYF. In DNA, the CDR3 is TGCGCCAACTCGGGCTTTCAAGAGACCCAGTACTTC.

The chain carries TRBV5-1 and TRBJ2-6; 9 bases match TRBD1. J was trimmed by 0 bases and V by 4 bases; bases with no gene match: 5. CDR3 length equals 17 residues. Looked up from germline, CDR1 is SGHRS and CDR2 is YFSETQ. CDR3 protein: CASSVTGGGSGANVLTF. Written as DNA, the CDR3 is TGCGCCAGCAGCGTTACAGGGGGCGGCTCTGGGGCCAACGTCCTGACTTTC.

This chain uses TRBV12-3 or TRBV12-4 with TRBJ1-2; perhaps TRBD1 as D (5 bases). Trimming took 6 bases from V and 4 from J, leaving 12 bases between them. The length of the CDR3 is 13 residues. This chain's CDR3 is CASSSGGGYGYTF. The CDR3 DNA reads as TGTGCCAGCAGCTCCGGGGGAGGCTATGGCTACACCTTC.

This clonotype was picked up one time. The rearrangement joins TRBV19 to TRBJ1-1; D uncertain. Trimming left V 4 bases short and J 3 bases short, with 12 bases between. Germline V CDR1 and CDR2: LNHDA, SQIVND (reference sequence). The CDR3 is 14 amino acids. CDR3 sequence: CASSTTGPYTEAFF. The CDR3 nucleotides are TGTGCCAGTAGTACAACCGGGCCTTACACTGAAGCTTTCTTT.

The chain links TRBV19 to TRBJ2-7; a possible D gene is TRBD1 (5 bases). The germline gives CDR1 LNHDA, CDR2 SQIVND (reference sequence). The CDR3 is 14 residues long. Deletions cut 1 base from V and 0 bases from J, with 7 bases between. The CDR3: CASSIGQGSYEQYF. CDR3 coding DNA: TGTGCCAGTAGTATAGGGCAGGGCTCCTACGAGCAGTACTTC.

The rearrangement links TRBV27 to TRBJ1-3; D unresolved. This CDR3 has 14 amino acids. CDR1 and CDR2 (germline): MNHEY, SMNVEV (reference sequence). Trimming took 5 bases from V and 0 from J, leaving 8 bases between them. In DNA, the CDR3 is TGTGCCAGCAGTCTAAAGGACTCTGGAAACACCATATATTTT. It specifies CASSLKDSGNTIYF.

V usage is TRBV7-9 and J usage is TRBJ1-5; tentative D call: TRBD1 (6 bases). The germline V gene encodes CDR1 SEHNR and CDR2 FQNEAQ (reference sequence). This CDR3 contains 13 residues. V was pared by 5 bases and J by 8 bases, with 13 bases between. This CDR3 reads CASSRTGIEPQHF. The DNA for the CDR3 is TGTGCCAGCAGCCGTACAGGGATTGAGCCCCAGCATTTT.

This chain links TRBV7-8 with TRBJ1-1; no clear D gene. Germline CDR1 SGHVS, CDR2 FQNEAQ. Trimming removed 6 bases from V and 1 base from J, with 18 bases in between. The CDR3 contains 16 residues. The CDR3 reads CASSSTSTVGNTEAFF. CDR3 nucleotide sequence: TGTGCCAGCAGTTCTACTTCGACTGTAGGGAACACTGAAGCTTTCTTT.

The chain couples TRBV7-9 to TRBJ1-4, with D perhaps TRBD1 (5 bases). This CDR3 has 15 residues. From germline, CDR1 is SEHNR and CDR2 FQNEAQ (reference sequence). V was trimmed by 4 bases and J by 6 bases, leaving 15 bases between them. Written as DNA, the CDR3 is TGTGCCAGCAGCTCGCAGGGTCGGTCAGATGAAAAACTGTTTTTT. Its protein product is CASSSQGRSDEKLFF.

The chain couples TRBV5-4 to TRBJ2-1, with a weak D call TRBD2 (7 bases). With 1 base removed from V and 8 bases from J, the gap between germline ends came to 16 bases. The CDR3 runs to 15 residues. CDR1 is SGHNT, CDR2 YYREEE, per germline (reference sequence). The CDR3 region is CASSLKGGPVYEQFF. The DNA for the CDR3 is TGTGCCAGCAGCTTGAAGGGGGGGCCTGTTTATGAGCAGTTCTTC.

This clonotype appeared a few times. The chain combines TRBV4-3 with TRBJ2-7; 7 nucleotides match TRBD1. CDR1 is LGHNA and CDR2 is YSLEER in the germline V gene. The CDR3 consists of 15 residues. Germline trimming cut 0 bases from V and 6 bases from J; bases unmatched to any gene: 8. The CDR3 loop reads CASSQDGTEVSEQYF. Written as DNA, the CDR3 is TGCGCCAGCAGCCAAGACGGGACAGAAGTCTCCGAGCAGTACTTC.

CDR3 amino acids: CASSSNDPNYGYTF. DNA for the CDR3: TGTGCCAGCAGCTCTAACGACCCTAACTATGGCTACACCTTC. The rearrangement uses TRBV7-2 and TRBJ1-2, with D unclear. Deletions cut 4 bases from V and 0 bases from J, with 9 bases between. This CDR3 spans 14 amino acids. The germline gives CDR1 SGHTA, CDR2 FQGNSA.

The chain joins TRBV5-8 to TRBJ1-5, with 7 bases identical to TRBD1. Germline CDR1 reads SGHTS; CDR2 reads YDEGEE. CDR3 size: 17 residues. Trimming cost V 0 bases and J 5 bases; bases outside gene matches: 11. For the CDR3, the DNA is TGTGCCAGCAGCTTGGGAAACCGGGACAGAGGTTATCAGCCCCAGCATTTT. The encoded protein is CASSLGNRDRGYQPQHF.

This clonotype was detected only once. The chain joins TRBV5-1 to TRBJ2-7, with D tentatively TRBD1 (5 bases). Trimming removed 4 bases from V and 2 bases from J, with 10 bases in between. There are 13 residues in the CDR3. The germline gives CDR1 SGHRS, CDR2 YFSETQ. The DNA for the CDR3 is TGCGCCAGCAGCGACTCAGGGCCCTACGAGCAGTACTTC. It codes for CASSDSGPYEQYF.

V gene TRBV19 combines with J gene TRBJ1-1, with D uncertain. Trimming shortened V by 5 bases and J by 5 bases, and 15 bases separated the two germline ends. The V gene's germline CDR1 is LNHDA and CDR2 SQIVND (reference sequence). The CDR3 contains 14 residues. The CDR3 DNA follows: TGTGCCAGTAGTTTCCGGCCCGACGGGACTGAAGCTTTCTTT. Its protein is CASSFRPDGTEAFF.

This clonotype has a handful of counts. The V gene is TRBV2, the J gene TRBJ2-2; 9 bases map to TRBD2. Trimming cost V 1 base and J 4 bases; bases outside gene matches: 4. The CDR3 is 16 amino acids. CDR1 and CDR2 from the germline V gene are SNHLY and FYNNEI. CDR3 amino acids: CASSEGLAVFTGELFF. Here the CDR3 DNA reads TGTGCCAGCAGTGAAGGACTAGCGGTCTTCACCGGGGAGCTGTTTTTT.

This clonotype was seen a few times. V is TRBV6-5 and J is TRBJ1-5; D is ambiguous. The germline gives CDR1 MNHEY, CDR2 SVGAGI. CDR3 length equals 14 residues. V was trimmed by 4 bases and J by 1 base, leaving 8 bases between them. CDR3 DNA sequence: TGTGCCAGCAGTTGGGGAGAGAGCAATCAGCCCCAGCATTTT. It translates to CASSWGESNQPQHF.

The V and J genes are TRBV7-9 and TRBJ1-5; 7 bases fit TRBD1. Germline values: CDR1 SEHNR, CDR2 FQNEAQ (reference sequence). This CDR3 is 15 amino acids long. V was clipped by 3 bases and J by 0 bases; unmatched bases: 2. This chain's CDR3 is CASSLYRGSNQPQHF. In nucleotides, the CDR3 is TGTGCCAGCAGCTTGTACAGGGGTAGCAATCAGCCCCAGCATTTT.

The rearrangement uses TRBV5-6 and TRBJ1-4; unclear D gene. CDR1 is SGHDT, CDR2 YYEEEE, per germline. V lost 3 bases, J lost 1 base, and 10 bases lay in between. The CDR3 length is 15 residues. This CDR3 is CASSYPGLTNEKLFF. The DNA of the CDR3 is TGTGCCAGCAGCTACCCGGGATTAACTAATGAAAAACTGTTTTTT. Full variable domain (outside the CDR3, taken from reference TRBV5-6 and TRBJ1-4): DAGVTQSPTHLIKTRGQQVTLRCSPKSGHDTVSWYQQALGQGPQFIFQYYEEEERQRGNFPDRFSGHQFPNYSSELNVNALLLGDSALYLCASSYPGLTNEKLFFGSGTQLSVL.

CDR3 sequence: CASRPRGFVKNIQYF. The CDR3 coding sequence is TGTGCCAGCCGCCCGCGAGGGTTTGTCAAAAACATTCAGTACTTC. V usage is TRBV7-8 and J usage is TRBJ2-4; a possible D gene is TRBD2 (5 bases). The CDR3 is 15 amino acids. The germline V gene encodes CDR1 SGHVS and CDR2 FQNEAQ. V lost 8 bases, J lost 3 bases, and 17 bases lay in between.